This T cell receptor (beta chain) is drawn from a study of blood T cell repertoires in COVID-19. On the study more broadly: The United States, Italy and Spain were the sources of the acute and convalescent COVID-19 samples.

Germline-derived CDR1 and CDR2 are LGHNA and YSLEER. V lost 3 bases to trimming and J lost 3 bases; unmatched junction nucleotides: 2. The CDR3 length is 13 residues. Sequencing was performed with immunoSEQ multiplex PCR; in TCRdb, only in-frame clones are kept and a portion is missing. The table includes about 27,000 clones, about 91% detected once. The TCR was taken from a human donor with active COVID-19. The donor label of this sample is uncertain. Sequenced input: peripheral blood. This rearrangement joins TRBV4-3 to TRBJ2-7, with 7 bases that match TRBD1. The CDR3 nucleotides read TGCGCCAGCAGCCAGGGGACAGTCTACGAGCAGTACTTC. Translated, it gives CASSQGTVYEQYF.